These 2 T cell receptor beta chains came from one sample sequenced in a study of shared clonotypes between healthy human individuals. Here immunoSEQ multiplex PCR was the method, and the copy in TCRdb shows in-frame clones only, minus some. The table includes 700,000 to 950,000 clones, around 96% detected once. CD45RO-negative CD8 cells positively selected for CCR7 made up the naive population, which excluded terminally differentiated effector memory CD45RA+ cells. The sequencing input was naive CD8+ T cells sorted from blood. The receptors shown here come from a man aged 25-45 years in good health.

V usage is TRBV4-3 and J usage is TRBJ2-4; possibly TRBD2 for D (5 bases). Trimming removed 3 bases at V and 8 bases at J, with 20 bases between. The germline V gene has CDR1 LGHNA and CDR2 YSLEER. The CDR3 extends over 16 amino acids. In DNA, the CDR3 is TGCGCCAGCAGCCACGAAGTCGGGGATGTTTGGGACATTCAGTACTTC. Protein: CASSHEVGDVWDIQYF.

This chain connects TRBV7-6 to TRBJ2-2; D not certain. CDR3 length: 12 amino acids. Germline V gene lookup returns CDR1 SGHVS and CDR2 FNYEAQ. Trimming cost V 1 base and J 5 bases, with 2 bases left between them. The CDR3 sequence: CASSLVTGELFF. The CDR3, as DNA: TGTGCCAGCAGCTTAGTAACCGGGGAGCTGTTTTTT. Full variable domain (missing parts from reference TRBV7-6 and TRBJ2-2): GAGVSQSPRYKVTKRGQDVALRCDPISGHVSLYWYRQALGQGPEFLTYFNYEAQQDKSGLPNDRFSAERPEGSISTLTIQRTEQRDSAMYRCASSLVTGELFFGEGSRLTVL.